The subject of this entry is one TCR beta chain. The antigen is unknown. Time point reported: week 47, end of study. The study gave 300 ug of mutant IDH1 20-mer peptide per vaccine dose, with topical imiquimod. The CDR3 is 15 residues long. Germline assignment: CDR1 LNHDA and CDR2 SQIVND (reference sequence). The germline V and J ends were trimmed by 1 base and 7 bases, with 14 bases remaining between them. This specimen belongs to a study of a mutant IDH1 vaccine in newly diagnosed glioma. Using immunoSEQ multiplex PCR, the repertoire was profiled, and TCRdb retains in-frame clones only, with some absent. The data show tens of thousands of clones, around 83% seen once.

The receptor was derived from a man aged 25-40 years with glioma. The starting material was PBMCs, obtained from a glioma patient whose treatment included an IDH1 peptide vaccine. The chain links TRBV19 to TRBJ1-5; D may be TRBD1 (5 bases). CDR3: CASSIVKGIWQPQHF. The CDR3 nucleotides read TGTGCCAGTAGTATAGTAAAGGGGATTTGGCAGCCCCAGCATTTT.